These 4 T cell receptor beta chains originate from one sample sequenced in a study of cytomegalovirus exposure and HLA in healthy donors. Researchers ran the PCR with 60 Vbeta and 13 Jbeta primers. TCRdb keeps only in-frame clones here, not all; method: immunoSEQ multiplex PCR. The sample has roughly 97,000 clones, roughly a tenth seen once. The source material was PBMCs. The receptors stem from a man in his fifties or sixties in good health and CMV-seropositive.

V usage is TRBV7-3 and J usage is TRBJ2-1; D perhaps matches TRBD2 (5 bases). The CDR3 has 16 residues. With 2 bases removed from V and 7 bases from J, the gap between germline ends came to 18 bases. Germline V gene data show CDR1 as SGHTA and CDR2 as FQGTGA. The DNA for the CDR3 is TGTGCCAGCAGCTTATTCGCTTTGACGGAGGCGAATGAGCAGTTCTTC. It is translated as CASSLFALTEANEQFF.

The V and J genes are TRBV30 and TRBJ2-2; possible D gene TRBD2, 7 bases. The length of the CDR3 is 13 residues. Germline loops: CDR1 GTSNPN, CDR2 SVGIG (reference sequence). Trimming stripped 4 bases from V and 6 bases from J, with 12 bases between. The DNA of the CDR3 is TGTGCCTGGAACCGGGGGGCGGCCGGGGAGCTGTTTTTT. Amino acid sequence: CAWNRGAAGELFF.

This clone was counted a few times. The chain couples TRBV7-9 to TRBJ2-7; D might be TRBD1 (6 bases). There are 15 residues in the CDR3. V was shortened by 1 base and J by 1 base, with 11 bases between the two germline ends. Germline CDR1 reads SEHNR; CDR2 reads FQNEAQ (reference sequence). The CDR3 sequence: CASSLVLRGSYEQYF. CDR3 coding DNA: TGTGCCAGCAGCTTAGTCCTCAGGGGATCCTACGAGCAGTACTTC.

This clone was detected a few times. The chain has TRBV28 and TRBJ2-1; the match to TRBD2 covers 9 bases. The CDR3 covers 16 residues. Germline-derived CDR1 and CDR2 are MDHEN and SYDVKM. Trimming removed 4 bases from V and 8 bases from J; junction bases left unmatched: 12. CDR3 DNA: TGTGCCAGCAGTTCGCGCGGTAGCGGGAGTATGGATGAGCAGTTCTTC. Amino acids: CASSSRGSGSMDEQFF.